Each of the 27 T cell receptor beta chains below was sequenced from the same sample in a study of shared clonotypes between healthy human individuals (dated by TCRdb to between 2020 and 2021). Library prep was done by the immunoSEQ multiplex PCR assay. Not all clones reach the TCRdb copy of this immuneACCESS table, which keeps in-frame sequences only. Checked studies attribute under half of the gap to unresolved V genes and leave the rest unexplained. This sample is represented by nearly 2 million clones; over 85% of them were singletons. The top ten clones comprise around 1.2% of the sample. CD8 naive samples consisted of CD45RO-negative cells that were positively selected for CCR7, yielding a CD45RA+CCR7+ population without TemRA cells. Sequencing input: naive CD8+ T cells sorted from blood. This specimen's cell subset or site label, interpreted: CD45RA+CCR7+. These receptors all come from a man between 18 and 29 years old in good health.

J is TRBJ1-5 and V is TRBV9; D possibly corresponds to TRBD1 (5 bases). Trimming removed 4 bases at V and 0 bases at J, with 14 bases between. The CDR3 has 16 residues. Looked up from germline, CDR1 is SGDLS and CDR2 is YYNGEE. CDR3 protein: CASSPGGDASNQPQHF. In DNA, the CDR3 is TGTGCCAGCAGCCCCGGGGGAGACGCTAGCAATCAGCCCCAGCATTTT.

Comment on this clone: Other DNA sequences within the sample encode an identical CDR3. The chain links TRBV28 to TRBJ2-7; no reliable D call. This CDR3 region has 12 residues. Germline loops: CDR1 MDHEN, CDR2 SYDVKM. V lost 3 bases to trimming and J lost 3 bases, with 6 bases between them. The CDR3 nucleotides read TGTGCCAGCAGTTTGGTGGGCTACGAGCAGTACTTC. This codes for CASSLVGYEQYF.

V gene TRBV7-9 combines with J gene TRBJ2-3; D gene ambiguous. The CDR3 contains 12 residues. The V gene lost 5 bases and the J gene lost 6 bases, with 9 bases spanning the gap. CDR1 is SEHNR, CDR2 FQNEAQ, per germline (reference sequence). The CDR3 DNA sequence: TGTGCCAGCAGCACCGGAAGGGATACGCAGTATTTT. It is translated as CASSTGRDTQYF.

J is TRBJ2-3 and V is TRBV7-2; possibly TRBD1 or TRBD2 for D (5 bases each). V lost 2 bases and J lost 14, with 14 bases in between. Per germline, CDR1 SGHTA and CDR2 FQGNSA. CDR3 length equals 12 residues. The CDR3 reads CASSLYGDPPYF. The CDR3 nucleotides read TGTGCCAGCAGCTTATATGGGGACCCTCCGTATTTT.

The chain couples TRBV6-5 to TRBJ2-5, with 7 nucleotides matching TRBD1. The CDR3 sequence is 15 residues long. Losses at the gene ends were 4 bases for V and 5 bases for J; bases not matched to a gene: 10. In germline, CDR1 is MNHEY, CDR2 SVGAGI. DNA for the CDR3: TGTGCCAGCAGTTCCGGGACAGTAGGATGGGAGACCCAGTACTTC. As protein: CASSSGTVGWETQYF.

V is TRBV4-1 and J is TRBJ2-7, with 9 bases aligning to TRBD1. The V segment lost 4 bases and the J segment 2 bases; nucleotides outside the gene matches: 6. Germline CDR1 is MGHRA and CDR2 is YSYEKL. The CDR3 sequence is 15 residues long. The CDR3 DNA follows: TGCGCCAGCAGCCTAGACAGGGGGTCGGCCTACGAGCAGTACTTC. Its protein is CASSLDRGSAYEQYF.

The chain employs TRBV13 and TRBJ2-1, with unresolved D. CDR1 is PRHDT, CDR2 FYEKMQ, per germline (reference sequence). This CDR3 has 14 amino acids. The V and J ends lost 1 base and 6 bases respectively, with 10 bases between them. DNA for the CDR3: TGTGCCAGCAGCTTAGATTCGAGTCGCAATGAGCAGTTCTTC. Protein product: CASSLDSSRNEQFF.

Concerning this clone: The same CDR3 can be traced to other DNA sequences in this sample. The V and J genes are TRBV6-5 and TRBJ2-7, with unresolved D. The germline V gene has CDR1 MNHEY and CDR2 SVGAGI. V lost 0 bases and J lost 0, with 9 bases in between. This CDR3 has 15 amino acids. The CDR3 region is CASSYSGTVSYEQYF. The DNA of the CDR3 is TGTGCCAGCAGTTACTCAGGAACCGTCTCCTACGAGCAGTACTTC.

This clone came up once. This chain links TRBV5-4 with TRBJ2-4; 9 nucleotides match TRBD1. The V and J ends lost 4 bases and 7 bases, in that order; junction bases with no gene match: 6. CDR3 length: 14 amino acids. Germline CDR1 SGHNT, CDR2 YYREEE (reference sequence). Written as DNA, the CDR3 is TGTGCCAGCAGCGATGGACAGGGGAGTAACATTCAGTACTTC. Translating gives CASSDGQGSNIQYF.

The V and J genes are TRBV29-1 and TRBJ1-4; D is undetermined. Germline V gene data show CDR1 as SQVTM and CDR2 as ANQGSEA. V was clipped by 7 bases and J by 3 bases, with 12 bases between them. The CDR3 spans 13 residues. CDR3 sequence reads: CSAWSSSNEKLFF. CDR3 DNA: TGCAGCGCCTGGTCCTCGTCTAATGAAAAACTGTTTTTT.

The V and J genes are TRBV6-1 and TRBJ2-5, with D tentatively TRBD1 (6 bases). V was trimmed by 4 bases and J by 1 base, leaving 16 bases between them. The CDR3 sequence is 16 residues long. Germline assignment: CDR1 MNHNS and CDR2 SASEGT. CDR3 loop: CASSVTPQGAQETQYF. The CDR3 nucleotides are TGTGCCAGCAGTGTCACTCCACAGGGCGCCCAAGAGACCCAGTACTTC.

This clone was detected only once. The junction departs from germline at one end; a sequencing error may be responsible. J is TRBJ1-2 and V is TRBV7-2; possible D gene TRBD1, 6 bases. This CDR3 region has 12 residues. The germline gives CDR1 SGHTA, CDR2 FQGNSA. CDR3 bases: TGTGCCAGCATCTTAAGGGGGGACGGCTACACCTTC. It yields the protein CASILRGDGYTF.

The chain couples TRBV6-5 to TRBJ2-1; 7 bases agree with TRBD1. The ends lost 2 bases at V and 11 bases at J; junction bases unmatched: 6. Germline assignment: CDR1 MNHEY and CDR2 SVGAGI. The CDR3 sequence is 13 residues long. In DNA form, the CDR3 reads TGTGCCAGCAGTTACCTGGGGACAGAGAAGCAGTTCTTC. It translates to CASSYLGTEKQFF.

The V and J genes are TRBV27 and TRBJ2-1, with 10 bases aligning to TRBD2. The CDR3 totals 14 residues. Trimming cost V 4 bases and J 14 bases; bases outside gene matches: 11. Germline V lookup: CDR1 MNHEY, CDR2 SMNVEV (reference sequence). CDR3 bases: TGTGCCAGCAGTTCAGTGGACCTTAGCGGGAGGAAGTTCTTC. Encoded protein: CASSSVDLSGRKFF.

The rearrangement links TRBV20-1 to TRBJ2-7; D not certain. The length of the CDR3 is 10 residues. The germline V and J ends were trimmed by 5 bases and 11 bases, with 13 bases remaining between them. Germline assignment: CDR1 DFQATT and CDR2 SNEGSKA (reference sequence). The CDR3 loop is CSAVSLGKYF. The CDR3 nucleotides read TGCAGTGCTGTAAGTCTAGGGAAGTACTTC.

This chain links TRBV11-2 with TRBJ2-3; D might be TRBD2 (6 bases). V was clipped by 5 bases and J by 4 bases, with 10 bases between them. The CDR3 runs 13 residues. CDR1 SGHAT and CDR2 FQNNGV come from the germline V gene. The CDR3 is CASSGRSPDTQYF. As DNA, the CDR3 is TGTGCCAGCAGCGGGAGGTCCCCAGATACGCAGTATTTT.

V and J are TRBV6-1 and TRBJ1-1; D is unresolved. CDR3 length: 14 amino acids. V lost 6 bases and J 5 bases, leaving 16 bases between the germline ends. Germline V gene data show CDR1 as MNHNS and CDR2 as SASEGT. CDR3 protein: CASSPRWAETEAFF. DNA of the CDR3: TGTGCCAGCAGCCCGCGTTGGGCGGAAACTGAAGCTTTCTTT.

The gene calls are TRBV28 and TRBJ2-3; D is ambiguous. The V and J ends lost 6 bases and 6 bases respectively, with 7 bases between them. The germline CDR1 and CDR2 sequences are MDHEN and SYDVKM. CDR3 length: 11 amino acids. CDR3 protein: CASRRRDTQYF. In DNA form, the CDR3 reads TGTGCCAGCAGGAGGCGGGATACGCAGTATTTT.

The chain uses TRBV4-1 and TRBJ2-7; 7 bases line up with TRBD2. This CDR3 is 14 amino acids long. CDR1 and CDR2 from the germline V gene are MGHRA and YSYEKL. Unmatched junction bases numbered 9, after V lost 4 bases and J lost 6 bases. The DNA for the CDR3 is TGCGCCAGCAGCCCTCTTAATTCGGGGGGCGAGCAGTACTTC. Encoded protein: CASSPLNSGGEQYF.

V usage is TRBV6-1 and J usage is TRBJ1-3; D is unresolved. The V gene lost 2 bases and the J gene lost 3 bases, with 14 bases spanning the gap. The CDR3 contains 16 residues. The germline gives CDR1 MNHNS, CDR2 SASEGT. CDR3 residues: CASSEYHGTLGNTIYF. The CDR3 DNA is TGTGCCAGCAGTGAATATCACGGAACCCTTGGAAACACCATATATTTT.

About this clone itself: Other nucleotide sequences from this sample produce the same CDR3. The chain carries TRBV9 and TRBJ1-1; D call uncertain. V lost 0 bases and J 4 bases, leaving 7 bases between the germline ends. Germline CDR1 is SGDLS and CDR2 is YYNGEE. The CDR3 extends over 13 amino acids. DNA of the CDR3: TGTGCCAGCAGCGTAGAGGGAGTCACTGAAGCTTTCTTT. This encodes CASSVEGVTEAFF.

This clone was seen a few times. The rearrangement links TRBV27 to TRBJ1-2; D is possibly TRBD1 (5 bases). The CDR3 has 12 amino acids. The germline V gene encodes CDR1 MNHEY and CDR2 SMNVEV (reference sequence). Deletions cut 5 bases from V and 5 bases from J, with 9 bases between. The CDR3 coding sequence is TGTGCCAGCAGTCCGGGACCTTATGGCTACACCTTC. Translating it yields CASSPGPYGYTF.

V usage is TRBV7-9 and J usage is TRBJ2-7; maybe TRBD1 (6 bases). There are 15 residues in the CDR3. V was cut by 5 bases and J by 5 bases, with 19 bases left in between. Germline CDR1 SEHNR, CDR2 FQNEAQ (reference sequence). The CDR3 region has the DNA TGTGCCAGCAGCAGAACCACAGGGAGTAAAGACGAGCAGTACTTC. Translating it yields CASSRTTGSKDEQYF.

The chain has TRBV6-1 and TRBJ2-5; D tentatively fits TRBD1 or TRBD2 (5 bases each). CDR1 MNHNS and CDR2 SASEGT come from the germline V gene. This CDR3 has 16 amino acids. The V end lost 0 bases, the J end lost 1 base, and 12 bases lay between the germline ends. The CDR3 protein is CASSEALGPTQETQYF. The CDR3 coding sequence is TGTGCCAGCAGTGAAGCGTTGGGACCGACCCAAGAGACCCAGTACTTC.

V and J are TRBV7-6 and TRBJ2-1, with D possibly TRBD2 on 6 matching bases. Germline V gives CDR1 SGHVS, CDR2 FNYEAQ. V dropped 3 bases and J dropped 4 bases, with 13 bases sitting between them. The CDR3 has 15 amino acids. The CDR3 spells CASSFRVAAYNEQFF. The CDR3 DNA is TGTGCCAGCAGCTTCCGAGTAGCGGCGTACAATGAGCAGTTCTTC.

CDR3 protein: CASSLGGFDSPLHF. CDR3 nucleotide sequence: TGTGCCAGCAGCTTGGGGGGATTTGATTCACCCCTCCACTTT. The V and J genes are TRBV5-4 and TRBJ1-6; no clear D. This CDR3 has 14 residues. The germline V and J ends were trimmed by 0 bases and 8 bases, with 9 bases remaining between them. Per the germline V gene, CDR1 is SGHNT and CDR2 is YYREEE (reference sequence).

The rearrangement joins TRBV6-1 to TRBJ1-5; TRBD1 might be the D (5 bases). The V gene's germline CDR1 is MNHNS and CDR2 SASEGT. The CDR3 consists of 16 residues. Trimming removed 4 bases at V and 2 bases at J, with 15 bases between. Here the CDR3 reads CASSVGTYLGNQPQHF. Written as DNA, the CDR3 is TGTGCCAGCAGTGTGGGGACTTATCTAGGCAATCAGCCCCAGCATTTT.